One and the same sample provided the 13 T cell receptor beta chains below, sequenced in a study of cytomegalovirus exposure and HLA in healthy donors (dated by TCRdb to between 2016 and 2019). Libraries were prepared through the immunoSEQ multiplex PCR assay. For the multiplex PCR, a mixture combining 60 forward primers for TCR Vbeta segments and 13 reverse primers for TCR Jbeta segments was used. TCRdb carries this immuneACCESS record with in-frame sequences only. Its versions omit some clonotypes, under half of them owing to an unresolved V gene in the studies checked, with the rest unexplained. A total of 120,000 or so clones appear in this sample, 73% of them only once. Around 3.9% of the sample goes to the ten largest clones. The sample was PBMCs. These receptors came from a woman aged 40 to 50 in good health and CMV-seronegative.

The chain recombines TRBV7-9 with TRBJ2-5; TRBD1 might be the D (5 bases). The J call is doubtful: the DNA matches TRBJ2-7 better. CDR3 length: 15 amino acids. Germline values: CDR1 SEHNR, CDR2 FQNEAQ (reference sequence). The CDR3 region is CASSLRDSRGHEQYF. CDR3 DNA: TGTGCCAGCAGCTTACGAGACAGTAGGGGCCACGAGCAGTACTTC.

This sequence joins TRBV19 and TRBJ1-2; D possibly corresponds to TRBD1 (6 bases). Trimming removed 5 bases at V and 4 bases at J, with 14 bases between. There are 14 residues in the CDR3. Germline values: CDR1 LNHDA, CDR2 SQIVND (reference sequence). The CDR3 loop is CASSPTTGPYGYTF. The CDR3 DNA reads TGTGCCAGTAGTCCGACCACAGGGCCCTATGGCTACACCTTC.

The CDR3 sequence is CASSTHYRAFIDTGELFF. For the CDR3, the DNA is TGTGCCAGCAGCACCCATTACAGGGCCTTTATCGACACCGGGGAGCTGTTTTTT. The rearrangement joins TRBV7-6 to TRBJ2-2; TRBD1 might be the D (6 bases). The germline CDR1 and CDR2 sequences are SGHVS and FNYEAQ. The V and J ends lost 5 bases and 3 bases respectively, with 22 bases between them. The CDR3 covers 18 residues. Full variable domain (missing parts from reference TRBV7-6 and TRBJ2-2): GAGVSQSPRYKVTKRGQDVALRCDPISGHVSLYWYRQALGQGPEFLTYFNYEAQQDKSGLPNDRFSAERPEGSISTLTIQRTEQRDSAMYRCASSTHYRAFIDTGELFFGEGSRLTVL.

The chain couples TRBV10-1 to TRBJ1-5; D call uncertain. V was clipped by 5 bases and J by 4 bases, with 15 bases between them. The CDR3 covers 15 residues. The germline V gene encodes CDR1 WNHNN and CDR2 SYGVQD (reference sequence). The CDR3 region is CASSPGGRVNQPQHF. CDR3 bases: TGCGCCAGCAGTCCCGGAGGACGGGTGAATCAGCCCCAGCATTTT.

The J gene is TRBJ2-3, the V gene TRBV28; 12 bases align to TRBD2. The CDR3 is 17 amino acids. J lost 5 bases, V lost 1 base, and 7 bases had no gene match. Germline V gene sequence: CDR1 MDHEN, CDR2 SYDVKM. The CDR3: CASSLLASGRAGDTQYF. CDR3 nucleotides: TGTGCCAGCAGTTTATTAGCTAGCGGGAGGGCGGGAGATACGCAGTATTTT.

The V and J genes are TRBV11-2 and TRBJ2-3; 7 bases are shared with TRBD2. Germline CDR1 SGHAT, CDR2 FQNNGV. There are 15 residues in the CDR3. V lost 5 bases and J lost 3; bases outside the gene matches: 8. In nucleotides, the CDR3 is TGTGCCAGCAGCGCAGGGTCCGGGGGGACAGATACGCAGTATTTT. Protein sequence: CASSAGSGGTDTQYF.

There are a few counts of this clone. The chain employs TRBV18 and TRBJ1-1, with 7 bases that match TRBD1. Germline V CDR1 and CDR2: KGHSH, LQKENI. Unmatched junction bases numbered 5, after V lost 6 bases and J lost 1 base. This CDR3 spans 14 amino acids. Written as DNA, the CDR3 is TGTGCCAGCTCCCAAGGACAGGCGAACACTGAAGCTTTCTTT. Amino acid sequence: CASSQGQANTEAFF.

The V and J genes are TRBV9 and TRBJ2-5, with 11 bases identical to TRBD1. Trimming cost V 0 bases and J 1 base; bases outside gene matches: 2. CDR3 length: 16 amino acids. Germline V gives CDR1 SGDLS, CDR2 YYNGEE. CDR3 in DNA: TGTGCCAGCAGCGTAGGGACAGGGGGCGTCCAAGAGACCCAGTACTTC. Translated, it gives CASSVGTGGVQETQYF.

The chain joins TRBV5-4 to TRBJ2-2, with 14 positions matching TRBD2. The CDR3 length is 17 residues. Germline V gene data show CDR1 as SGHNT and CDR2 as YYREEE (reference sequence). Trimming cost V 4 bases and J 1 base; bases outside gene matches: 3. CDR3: CASSPGLAGGNTGELFF. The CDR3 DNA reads TGTGCCAGCAGCCCCGGACTAGCGGGAGGGAACACCGGGGAGCTGTTTTTT.

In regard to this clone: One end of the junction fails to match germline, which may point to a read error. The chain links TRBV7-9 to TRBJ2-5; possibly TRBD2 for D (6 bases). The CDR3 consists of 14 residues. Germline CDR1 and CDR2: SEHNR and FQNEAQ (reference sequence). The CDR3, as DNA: TGTTCCAGCAGCCCCGGGACTTTCCAAGAGACCCAGTACTTC. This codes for CSSSPGTFQETQYF.

CDR3 sequence: CASSQDDSQAYEQYF. Written as DNA, the CDR3 is TGCGCCAGCAGCCAAGATGATAGTCAGGCCTACGAGCAGTACTTC. This chain uses TRBV4-3 with TRBJ2-7; D is ambiguous. V lost 0 bases and J 2 bases, leaving 11 bases between the germline ends. CDR1 LGHNA and CDR2 YSLEER come from the germline V gene. CDR3 size: 15 residues.

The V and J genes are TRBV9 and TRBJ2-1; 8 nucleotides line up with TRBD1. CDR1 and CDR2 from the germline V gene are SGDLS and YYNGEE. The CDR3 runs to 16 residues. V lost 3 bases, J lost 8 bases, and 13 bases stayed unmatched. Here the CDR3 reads CASSAPGTGIGHEQFF. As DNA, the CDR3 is TGTGCCAGCAGCGCCCCCGGGACAGGAATAGGGCATGAGCAGTTCTTC.

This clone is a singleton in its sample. The CDR3 loop is CASSPAEEDEKLFF. In DNA, the CDR3 is TGTGCCAGCAGCCCAGCGGAAGAGGATGAAAAACTGTTTTTT. This rearrangement joins TRBV4-2 to TRBJ1-4, with unresolved D. The CDR3 loop spans 14 amino acids. CDR1 LGHNA and CDR2 YNFKEQ come from the germline V gene. V was trimmed by 4 bases and J by 6 bases, leaving 12 bases between them.